This TCR beta chain was obtained from a study of Ad26.COV2.S vaccination and SARS-CoV-2 variants. Study-level background: Ad26.COV2.S given intramuscularly, once or twice 56 days apart. The study, taken as a whole, reports: TCR breadth and depth estimates may have understated total T cell responses. Recipients of either vaccine or placebo displayed similar breadth of non-spike TCRs.

Treatment here: roughly 18 received Ad26.COV2.S at low or high dose, single or two shots; several received placebo; per-sample allocation not given. Samples analyzed were those drawn on day 63 after the first vaccine or placebo injection. Worth noting for this clone: The antigen remains undetermined.

Assay: immunoSEQ multiplex PCR; the TCRdb copy retains only in-frame clones and omits some. The sample holds 360,000 or so clones; about 91% are singletons and the top ten take around 1.8%. Germline V gene data show CDR1 as GTSNPN and CDR2 as SVGIG (reference sequence). With 2 bases clipped from V and 7 bases from J, the junction kept 7 bases outside the gene matches. The CDR3 spans 15 residues. The V call is TRBV30, the J call TRBJ1-4; 10 positions match TRBD1. The sequences come from peripheral blood, collected in a trial of Ad26.COV2.S vaccine versus placebo. This clonotype was obtained from a person aged 18-60 years who received the Ad26.COV2.S COVID-19 vaccine or a placebo. The CDR3 DNA reads as TGTGCCTGGAGTTTACCGGGACAGGGGAGTGAAAAACTGTTTTTT. This gives the protein CAWSLPGQGSEKLFF. The full variable domain, its missing parts supplied by reference TRBV30 and TRBJ1-4, is SQTIHQWPATLVQPVGSPLSLECTVEGTSNPNLYWYRQAAGRGLQLLFYSVGIGQISSEVPQNLSASRPQDRQFILSSKKLLLSDSGFYLCAWSLPGQGSEKLFFGSGTQLSVL.